The rows below give T cell receptor beta chains drawn from one sample of a study of CXCR3-negative and CXCR3-positive naive CD8 T cells. Using the 5' RACE reads, TCRdb records one entry per CDR3 protein without DNA. The sample spans over 150,000 distinct CDR3 sequences; the ten largest clones claim approximately 0.46%. The sample consisted of naive CXCR3+ CD8+ T cells from blood. These receptors came from a human donor in good health. Some clones in this sample may be carry-over from other donors' samples. CDR3s include the opening cysteine and the closing phenylalanine or tryptophan.

j_gene,v_gene,CDR3aa
TRBJ1-1,TRBV12-3/TRBV12-4,CASSLTQYKNTEAFF
TRBJ1-1,TRBV28,CASMRGNTEAFF
TRBJ1-1,TRBV30,CAWSGQGSTEAFF
TRBJ1-5,TRBV12-3/TRBV12-4,CASSFGGTSNQPQHF
TRBJ1-5,TRBV6-4,CASSSEPHQPQHF
TRBJ2-2,TRBV4-3,CASSQDRGGTWELFF
TRBJ1-1,TRBV4-3,CASSQDRGAVIGTEAFF
TRBJ2-7,TRBV29-1,CSACLDKGGEQYF
TRBJ1-1,TRBV5-1,CASSLAGWQGMSEAFF
TRBJ1-1,TRBV12-3/TRBV12-4,CASSLVNPNTEAFF
TRBJ2-5,TRBV5-1,CASSLGISGAKETQYF
TRBJ2-3,TRBV7-2,CASSEWGGLTDTQYF
TRBJ2-3,TRBV7-9,CASSRRTGGTDTQYF
TRBJ1-5,TRBV5-6,CASSLSPLGPQHF
TRBJ1-3,TRBV7-9,CASSLGGSSGNTIYF
TRBJ2-2,TRBV29-1,CGVVETGGAGELFF
TRBJ1-1,TRBV12-3/TRBV12-4,CASSSDRGSTEAFF
TRBJ1-1,TRBV20-1,CSARGRGNTEAFF
TRBJ1-2,TRBV7-9,CASSSTGKSYGYTF
TRBJ2-1,TRBV4-2,CASSQEAGSYNGQFF